Described below is a single TCR beta chain sequence and its context. TCR beta chains were sequenced at survey level with immunoSEQ. Measured with immunoSEQ multiplex PCR; TCRdb has only the in-frame clones, and not every one. The data hold approximately 53,000 clones, with 85% to 95% observed a single time. The CDR3 runs to 13 residues. Between the trimmed V and J ends, which lost 4 bases and 5 bases, there was a span of 11 bases. Germline CDR1 KGHSH, CDR2 LQKENI. The sequence came from a man aged 35-49 years with rheumatoid arthritis. Material: PBMCs. The rearrangement uses TRBV18 and TRBJ1-1; no clear D. The DNA for the CDR3 is TGTGCCAGCTCACAGGGCCCAGAAACTGAAGCTTTCTTT. Its translation is CASSQGPETEAFF.